The 21 T cell receptor beta chains presented below share a single source sample, sequenced in a study of blood T cell repertoires in COVID-19. TCRdb's table, derived via immunoSEQ multiplex PCR, lists solely in-frame clones and lacks some. This table has around 230,000 clones, about four fifths appearing once. Sequencing was done on a sample of peripheral blood. The receptor set was obtained from a woman aged 80 or older with acute or convalescent COVID-19.

The chain has TRBV13 and TRBJ2-1; weak D call: TRBD1 (5 bases). Trimming took off 5 bases at V and 9 bases at J, with 17 bases between the two ends. Germline loops: CDR1 PRHDT, CDR2 FYEKMQ (reference sequence). The CDR3 consists of 14 residues. The CDR3 region has the DNA TGTGCCAGCAGCCCCGCCAGGGCGGTGGGTGAGCAGTTCTTC. Its translation is CASSPARAVGEQFF.

The chain links TRBV2 to TRBJ1-3; 7 bases fit TRBD1. Trimming cost V 6 bases and J 1 base; bases outside gene matches: 12. The germline V gene has CDR1 SNHLY and CDR2 FYNNEI. The CDR3 totals 17 residues. CDR3 nucleotide sequence: TGTGCCAGCAGCGGCGGAGGACAGGCACGGTCTGGAAACACCATATATTTT. It codes for CASSGGGQARSGNTIYF.

The chain has TRBV9 and TRBJ1-2, with 9 bases identical to TRBD1. The V gene's germline CDR1 is SGDLS and CDR2 YYNGEE. With 0 bases clipped from V and 6 bases from J, the junction kept 3 bases outside the gene matches. The CDR3 runs 14 residues. CDR3 nucleotide sequence: TGTGCCAGCAGCGTAGGGGACAGGGCCCATGGCTACACCTTC. Residues: CASSVGDRAHGYTF.

The chain uses TRBV24-1 and TRBJ1-3; no reliable D call. The germline V and J ends were trimmed by 6 bases and 4 bases, with 27 bases remaining between them. CDR1 and CDR2 from the germline V gene are KGHDR and SFDVKD. The CDR3 contains 19 residues. The CDR3 protein is CATSRFERALDVKGNTIYF. CDR3 sequence (DNA): TGTGCCACCAGTCGGTTCGAGAGGGCTCTTGACGTGAAGGGAAACACCATATATTTT.

This sequence joins TRBV19 and TRBJ2-7; 9 nucleotides match TRBD1. This CDR3 contains 12 residues. In germline, CDR1 is LNHDA, CDR2 SQIVND (reference sequence). Losses at the gene ends were 9 bases for V and 2 bases for J; bases not matched to a gene: 2. The CDR3 spells CASRTGAYEQYF. The CDR3 DNA follows: TGTGCCAGCAGGACAGGGGCCTACGAGCAGTACTTC.

This rearrangement joins TRBV29-1 to TRBJ2-7, with D hard to call. Germline V gene lookup returns CDR1 SQVTM and CDR2 ANQGSEA. This CDR3 spans 11 amino acids. V was pared by 3 bases and J by 6 bases, with 9 bases between. The CDR3 protein is CSVDLVGEQYF. The DNA of the CDR3 is TGCAGCGTTGACCTCGTCGGCGAGCAGTACTTC.

This chain links TRBV19 with TRBJ2-1; 14 bases align to TRBD2. The CDR3 has 17 amino acids. The junction had 6 bases not matched to a gene; V was cut back by 3 bases and J by 5 bases. Germline assignment: CDR1 LNHDA and CDR2 SQIVND (reference sequence). The CDR3 loop reads CASSISTSGGANNEQFF. CDR3 sequence (DNA): TGTGCCAGTAGTATTTCGACTAGCGGGGGGGCGAACAATGAGCAGTTCTTC.

This clone was counted a single time. The chain joins TRBV6-2 or TRBV6-3 to TRBJ2-3, with 10 positions matching TRBD1. Germline V gene data show CDR1 as MNHEY and CDR2 as SVGEGT. V dropped 3 bases and J dropped 6; count of bases not matched to a gene: 3. This CDR3 contains 14 residues. CDR3 sequence: CASSYDRGRDTQYF. In DNA form, the CDR3 reads TGTGCCAGCAGTTATGACAGGGGGCGGGATACGCAGTATTTT.

This chain connects TRBV28 to TRBJ2-2; 9 positions agree with TRBD1. This CDR3 is 16 amino acids long. Trimming cost V 6 bases and J 6 bases; bases outside gene matches: 11. Germline-derived CDR1 and CDR2 are MDHEN and SYDVKM. The DNA of the CDR3 is TGTGCCAGCAGGGATTTTCCGGGACAGGGACCCGGGGAGCTGTTTTTT. This gives the protein CASRDFPGQGPGELFF.

The genes are TRBV19 and TRBJ1-3; D is unclear. There are 15 residues in the CDR3. CDR1 is LNHDA, CDR2 SQIVND, per germline (reference sequence). The V gene lost 0 bases and the J gene lost 0 bases, with 6 bases spanning the gap. CDR3 region: CASSIDSNSGNTIYF. The DNA for the CDR3 is TGTGCCAGTAGTATAGATTCAAACTCTGGAAACACCATATATTTT.

This sequence joins TRBV5-1 and TRBJ1-3; D call uncertain. Trimming cost V 1 base and J 2 bases, with 13 bases left between them. Germline CDR1 reads SGHRS; CDR2 reads YFSETQ. The CDR3 is 16 residues long. The CDR3 here is CASSLFEGLTGNTIYF. The CDR3 bases are TGCGCCAGCAGCTTGTTTGAGGGTCTTACTGGAAACACCATATATTTT.

Details on this clone: One end of the junction fails to match germline, which may point to a read error. The rearrangement joins TRBV5-1 to TRBJ1-2; no reliable D call. The CDR3 has 8 residues. CDR1 is SGHRS, CDR2 YFSETQ, per germline. CDR3 nucleotides: TGCGCCAGCAGCCCTGCCGGCTTC. This sequence encodes CASSPAGF.

This clone was recorded a few times. Other DNA sequences in the sample encode the same CDR3. This chain joins TRBV6-5 and TRBJ2-7; D perhaps matches TRBD1 (6 bases). Germline CDR1 reads MNHEY; CDR2 reads SVGAGI. This CDR3 has 14 amino acids. With 6 bases removed from V and 1 base from J, the gap between germline ends came to 13 bases. CDR3 nucleotide sequence: TGTGCCAGCAGACCGGGACAAGGGTCCTACGAGCAGTACTTC. Protein product: CASRPGQGSYEQYF.

V gene TRBV6-6 combines with J gene TRBJ2-7; tentatively, D is TRBD1 (5 bases). V was clipped by 2 bases and J by 4 bases, with 9 bases between them. CDR3 length equals 13 residues. Per the germline V gene, CDR1 is MNHNY and CDR2 is SVGAGI (reference sequence). In DNA form, the CDR3 reads TGTGCCAGCAGTTACCCTCAGGGATACGAGCAGTACTTC. This sequence encodes CASSYPQGYEQYF.

The chain links TRBV20-1 to TRBJ2-1; D not certain. V was pared by 6 bases and J by 7 bases, with 7 bases between. Germline loops: CDR1 DFQATT, CDR2 SNEGSKA (reference sequence). The CDR3 spans 10 residues. As DNA, the CDR3 is TGCAGTGCCATCTATAATGAGCAGTTCTTC. Protein product: CSAIYNEQFF.

The DNA of the CDR3 is TGCGCCAGCAGCTTAACAGGGGGCACAGAGACCCAGTACTTC. It is translated as CASSLTGGTETQYF. The rearrangement joins TRBV5-1 to TRBJ2-5, with TRBD1 matching over 9 bases. Germline V gene data show CDR1 as SGHRS and CDR2 as YFSETQ. The V segment lost 2 bases and the J segment 4 bases; nucleotides outside the gene matches: 3. The CDR3 is 14 amino acids. Together with reference TRBV5-1 and TRBJ2-5, the CDR3 gives the full variable domain: KAGVTQTPRYLIKTRGQQVTLSCSPISGHRSVSWYQQTPGQGLQFLFEYFSETQRNKGNFPGRFSGRQFSNSRSEMNVSTLELGDSALYLCASSLTGGTETQYFGPGTRLLVL.

Only a few counts were recorded for this clone. The V call is TRBV28, the J call TRBJ1-2; 8 nucleotides match TRBD1. Germline lookup yields CDR1 MDHEN and CDR2 SYDVKM. V was clipped by 8 bases and J by 5 bases; unmatched bases: 10. The CDR3 runs to 14 residues. CDR3 in DNA: TGTGCCAGCTCCAGGGGGCCTGAGGGGTATGGCTACACCTTC. It is translated as CASSRGPEGYGYTF.

The chain recombines TRBV3-1 (or the pseudogene TRBV3-2) with TRBJ1-2; D perhaps matches TRBD1 (5 bases). The CDR3 has 13 amino acids. Trimming pared 3 bases from V and 2 bases from J, leaving 7 bases between. Looked up from germline, CDR1 is LGHDT and CDR2 is YNNKEL (reference sequence). The CDR3 coding sequence is TGTGCCAGCAGCCAGGCAGGGAACTATGGCTACACCTTC. Encoded protein: CASSQAGNYGYTF.

The V gene is TRBV27, the J gene TRBJ1-4, with a tentative D call TRBD1 (5 bases). The V end was cut by 3 bases, the J end by 4 bases, with 12 bases between. The CDR3 totals 15 residues. Germline V gives CDR1 MNHEY, CDR2 SMNVEV (reference sequence). The DNA for the CDR3 is TGTGCCAGCAGTTTTTCAGGGAAGGGTAATGAAAAACTGTTTTTT. This codes for CASSFSGKGNEKLFF.

The rearrangement links TRBV7-9 to TRBJ2-3; maybe TRBD2 (6 bases). The V gene's germline CDR1 is SEHNR and CDR2 FQNEAQ (reference sequence). CDR3 size: 14 residues. Trimming removed 5 bases at V and 0 bases at J, with 9 bases between. The CDR3 DNA sequence: TGTGCCAGCAGCGCAAGCGGGAGCACAGATACGCAGTATTTT. Its protein is CASSASGSTDTQYF.

The chain carries TRBV29-1 and TRBJ1-4; 9 nucleotides align to TRBD1. The ends lost 1 base at V and 10 bases at J; junction bases unmatched: 7. CDR3 size: 14 residues. The V gene's germline CDR1 is SQVTM and CDR2 ANQGSEA. CDR3 nucleotides: TGCAGCGTTGAAGCCGGGACAGGGCTCGTAAAACTGTTTTTT. It specifies CSVEAGTGLVKLFF.